This TCR beta chain was captured by sequencing in a study of blood T cell repertoires in COVID-19. Across the study: Acute and convalescent COVID-19 samples came from the United States, Italy and Spain. From T cells, B-cell-depleted T cells, or PBMCs came the material, which was cDNA or gDNA.

The junction had 8 bases not matched to a gene; V was cut back by 5 bases and J by 2 bases. Per germline, CDR1 SGHNT and CDR2 YYREEE (reference sequence). This CDR3 comprises 15 residues. As originally analysed: Reference gene primer amplification gave nucleated cell count estimates. Assay: immunoSEQ multiplex PCR; the TCRdb copy retains only in-frame clones and omits some. Clone size and the V and J calls come from that table; the DNA yielded D and trimming. The sample has 4,000 to 5,000 clones; roughly 67% are singletons. In this sample, this clone turned up once. Specimen: peripheral blood. The V gene is TRBV5-4, the J gene TRBJ2-3; 7 bases match TRBD1. The source of this sequence is a human donor in a cohort sampled during active COVID-19. CDR3 protein: CASRPDRVVTDTQYF. The CDR3 bases are TGTGCCAGCAGACCTGACAGGGTGGTCACAGATACGCAGTATTTT.